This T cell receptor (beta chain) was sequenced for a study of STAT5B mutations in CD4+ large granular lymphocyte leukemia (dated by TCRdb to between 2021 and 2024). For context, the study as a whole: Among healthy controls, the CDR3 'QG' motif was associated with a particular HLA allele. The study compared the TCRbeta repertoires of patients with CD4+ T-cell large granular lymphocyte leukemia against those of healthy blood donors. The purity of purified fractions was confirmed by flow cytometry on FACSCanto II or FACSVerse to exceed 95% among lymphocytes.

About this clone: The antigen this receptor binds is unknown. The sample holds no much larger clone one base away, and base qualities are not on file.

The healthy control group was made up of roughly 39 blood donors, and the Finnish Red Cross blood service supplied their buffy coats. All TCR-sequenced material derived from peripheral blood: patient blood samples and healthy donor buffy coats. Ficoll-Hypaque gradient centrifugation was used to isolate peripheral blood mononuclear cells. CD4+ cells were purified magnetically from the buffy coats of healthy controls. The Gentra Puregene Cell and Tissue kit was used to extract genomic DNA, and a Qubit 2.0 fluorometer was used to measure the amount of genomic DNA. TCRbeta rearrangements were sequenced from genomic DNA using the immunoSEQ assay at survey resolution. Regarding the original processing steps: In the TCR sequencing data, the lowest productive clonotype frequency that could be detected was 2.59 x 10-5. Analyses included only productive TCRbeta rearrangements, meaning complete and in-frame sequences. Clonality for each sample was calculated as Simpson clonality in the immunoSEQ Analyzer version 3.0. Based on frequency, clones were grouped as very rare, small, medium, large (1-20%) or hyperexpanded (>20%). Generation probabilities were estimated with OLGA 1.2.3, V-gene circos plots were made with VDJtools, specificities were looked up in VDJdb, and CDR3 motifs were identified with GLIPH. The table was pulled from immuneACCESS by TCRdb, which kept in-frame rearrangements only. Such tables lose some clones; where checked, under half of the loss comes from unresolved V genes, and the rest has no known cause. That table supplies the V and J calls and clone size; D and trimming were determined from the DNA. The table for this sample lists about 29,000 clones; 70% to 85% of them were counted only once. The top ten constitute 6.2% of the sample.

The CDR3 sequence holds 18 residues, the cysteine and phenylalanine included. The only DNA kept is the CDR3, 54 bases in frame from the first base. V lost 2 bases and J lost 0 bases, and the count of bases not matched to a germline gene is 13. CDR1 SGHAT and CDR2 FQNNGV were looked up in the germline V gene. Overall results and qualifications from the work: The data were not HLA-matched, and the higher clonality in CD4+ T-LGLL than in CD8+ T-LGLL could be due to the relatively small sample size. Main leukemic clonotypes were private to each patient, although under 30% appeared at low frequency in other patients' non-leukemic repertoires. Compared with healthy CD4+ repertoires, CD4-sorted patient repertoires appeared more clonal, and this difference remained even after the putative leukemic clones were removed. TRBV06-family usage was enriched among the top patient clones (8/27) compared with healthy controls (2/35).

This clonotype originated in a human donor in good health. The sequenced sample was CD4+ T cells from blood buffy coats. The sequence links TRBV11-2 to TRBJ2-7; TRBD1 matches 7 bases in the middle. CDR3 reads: CASSLKPPDRARSYEQYF. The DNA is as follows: TGTGCCAGCAGCTTAAAGCCCCCAGACAGGGCCCGCTCCTACGAGCAGTACTTC. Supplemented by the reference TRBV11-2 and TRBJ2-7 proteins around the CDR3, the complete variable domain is EAGVAQSPRYKIIEKRQSVAFWCNPISGHATLYWYQQILGQGPKLLIQFQNNGVVDDSQLPKDRFSAERLKGVDSTLKIQPAKLEDSAVYLCASSLKPPDRARSYEQYFGPGTRLTVT.